The TCR beta chain under discussion was sequenced for a study of CD8 T cells in Susac syndrome. Study information: The Susac syndrome patients that were sequenced included more than 5 with active disease and fewer than 10 in remission.

Trimming removed 4 bases at V and 3 bases at J, with 13 bases between. CDR1 is SGHNT and CDR2 is YENEEA in the germline V gene. The CDR3 covers 15 residues. High-throughput TCR beta sequencing covered peripheral CD8+ and CD4+ T cells. Patients with Susac syndrome showed fulfilment of recently defined diagnostic criteria for definite or probable disease. Random hexamers were used to reverse transcribe roughly 0.45 to 1 ug of RNA. Across 54 Vbeta and 13 Jbeta, TCR beta CDR3 was amplified with immunoSEQ multiplex PCR. TCRdb re-derived calls from the immunoSEQ multiplex PCR reads in MiXCR, one entry per CDR3 protein. Of around 230,000 distinct CDR3 sequences listed, around 96% are singletons.

Sequencing used CD4+ T cells from PBMCs. The clonotype was recovered from a human donor with Susac syndrome. The rearrangement uses TRBV11-3 and TRBJ2-1; a weak D match, TRBD2 (5 bases). The CDR3 here is CASSSLSGFYNEQFF. The CDR3 nucleotides read TGTGCCAGCAGCTCCCTGAGCGGTTTCTACAATGAGCAGTTCTTC.